This record looks at one TCR beta chain sequence and its context. The junction differs from germline at one of its ends, possibly a read error. Molecular barcoded adaptors covering alpha/delta and beta/gamma chains were used on about 390 ng RNA. Via MiXCR, TCRdb re-called the reads, giving one row per CDR3 protein. The sample holds some 46,000 distinct CDR3 sequences; 15% to 20% are singletons and the top ten take approximately 38%. Per the germline V gene, CDR1 is DFQATT and CDR2 is SNEGSKA (reference sequence). The length of the CDR3 is 14 residues. This entry is derived from a study of read filtering for tumor transcriptome and immune sequencing.

The gene calls are TRBV20-1 and TRBJ2-7; TRBD2 agrees at 11 bases. This sequence originates from a donor at least 40 years old with multiple myeloma. Sequenced material: a population of CD138-negative cells sorted from bone marrow. In DNA, the CDR3 is TGCAGTGCCGACCCGGGACTAGCGGCCTACGTGCAGTACTTC. Amino acids: CSADPGLAAYVQYF.